The T cell receptor beta chain described here comes from a study of long-term antiretroviral therapy in people with HIV. Trimming removed 3 bases from V and 3 bases from J; junction bases left unmatched: 9. The V gene's germline CDR1 is SGHNT and CDR2 YYREEE (reference sequence). This CDR3 has 16 amino acids. Running of the v3.0 immunoSEQ assay took place at survey level. The assay was immunoSEQ multiplex PCR, and TCRdb's table has in-frame clones only and misses some. This sample has around 27,000 clones, with around 88% found just once. The source material was unsorted PBMCs, sampled more than 4.3 years after starting antiretroviral therapy. This rearrangement joins TRBV5-4 to TRBJ2-5; 9 nucleotides agree with TRBD1. This sequence originates from a young man with HIV. This CDR3 reads CASSSTGTGWEETQYF. DNA of the CDR3: TGTGCCAGCAGCTCAACCGGGACAGGGTGGGAAGAGACCCAGTACTTC.